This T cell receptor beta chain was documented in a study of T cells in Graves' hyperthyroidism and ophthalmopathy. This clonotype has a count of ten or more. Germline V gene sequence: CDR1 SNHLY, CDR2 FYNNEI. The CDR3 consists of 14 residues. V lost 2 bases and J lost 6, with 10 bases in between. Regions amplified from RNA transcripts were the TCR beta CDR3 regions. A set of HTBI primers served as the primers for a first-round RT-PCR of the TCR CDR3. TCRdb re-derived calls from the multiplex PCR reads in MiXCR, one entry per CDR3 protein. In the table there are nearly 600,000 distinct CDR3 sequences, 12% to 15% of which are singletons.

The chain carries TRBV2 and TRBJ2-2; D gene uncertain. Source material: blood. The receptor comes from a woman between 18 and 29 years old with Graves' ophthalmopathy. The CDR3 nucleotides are TGTGCCAGCAGTGAAATTCGTTTATCCGGGGAGCTGTTTTTT. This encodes CASSEIRLSGELFF.